Presented here are 15 T cell receptor beta chains from one specimen sequenced in a study of shared clonotypes between healthy human individuals. The naive CD8 subset, CD45RO-negative cells positively selected for CCR7, excluded terminally differentiated effector memory CD45RA+ cells. Produced via immunoSEQ multiplex PCR; TCRdb's table is partial and in-frame only. The sample shows about 2.1 million clones, roughly 91% of them seen only once. Sequenced input: naive CD8+ T cells from PBMCs. Receptor source: a man younger than 35 in good health. Some clones in this sample may be carry-over from other donors' samples.

V gene TRBV2 combines with J gene TRBJ2-3; tentative D call: TRBD2 (6 bases). V was cut by 10 bases and J by 0 bases, with 17 bases left in between. CDR1 SNHLY and CDR2 FYNNEI come from the germline V gene. This CDR3 region has 15 residues. Written as DNA, the CDR3 is TGTGCCACCGAGAAGGCTAGCGTCAGCACAGATACGCAGTATTTT. Translation gives CATEKASVSTDTQYF.

CDR3 sequence reads: CASGTSAGAYEQYF. The CDR3 nucleotides read TGTGCCAGCGGAACTTCGGCCGGGGCCTACGAGCAGTACTTC. V gene TRBV11-2 combines with J gene TRBJ2-7, with a possible D match to TRBD2 (5 bases). The CDR3 is 14 amino acids. Deletions cut 8 bases from V and 2 bases from J, with 16 bases between. Germline CDR1 and CDR2: SGHAT and FQNNGV.

With respect to this clone: Other DNA sequences of this sample code for an identical CDR3. The chain carries TRBV5-1 and TRBJ1-1; D perhaps matches TRBD1 (5 bases). Trimming stripped 0 bases from V and 4 bases from J, with 10 bases between. Germline loops: CDR1 SGHRS, CDR2 YFSETQ. The CDR3 is 14 amino acids. CDR3 coding DNA: TGCGCCAGCAGCTTGGCCCCGGGACGCACTGAAGCTTTCTTT. This codes for CASSLAPGRTEAFF.

The chain couples TRBV4-3 to TRBJ1-2; TRBD1 is a possible D gene (6 bases). The CDR3 has 15 amino acids. Trimming removed 0 bases from V and 4 bases from J, with 12 bases in between. CDR1 LGHNA and CDR2 YSLEER come from the germline V gene. The CDR3 region has the DNA TGCGCCAGCAGCCAAGAGTGGGGGGGGCCCTATGGCTACACCTTC. Translating gives CASSQEWGGPYGYTF.

The J gene is TRBJ2-7, the V gene TRBV2; D remains ambiguous. V lost 11 bases and J 6 bases, leaving 17 bases between the germline ends. CDR1 is SNHLY, CDR2 FYNNEI, per germline. There are 12 residues in the CDR3. The CDR3 coding sequence is TGTGCCTCCTTTGGTACGATGCGCGAGCAGTACTTC. Its protein product is CASFGTMREQYF. The variable domain in full, completed from reference TRBV2 and TRBJ2-7, reads EPEVTQTPSHQVTQMGQEVILRCVPISNHLYFYWYRQILGQKVEFLVSFYNNEISEKSEIFDDQFSVERPDGSNFTLKIRSTKLEDSAMYFCASFGTMREQYFGPGTRLTVT.

V gene TRBV28 combines with J gene TRBJ2-5; 7 bases line up with TRBD1. CDR3 length: 16 residues. Germline V gene sequence: CDR1 MDHEN, CDR2 SYDVKM. V was clipped by 4 bases and J by 0 bases; unmatched bases: 8. Written as DNA, the CDR3 is TGTGCCAGCAGTTCCGACGCTCAGGGGGACCAAGAGACCCAGTACTTC. Residues: CASSSDAQGDQETQYF.

This chain joins TRBV5-6 and TRBJ2-3; TRBD2 aligns across 8 bases. This CDR3 region has 14 residues. CDR1 is SGHDT and CDR2 is YYEEEE in the germline V gene. The trim removed 5 bases at V and 4 bases at J, leaving 6 bases unmatched. The CDR3 region is CASRSREGPDTQYF. The DNA for the CDR3 is TGTGCCAGCAGGAGTCGGGAGGGCCCAGATACGCAGTATTTT.

The gene calls are TRBV10-3 and TRBJ2-5; possible D gene TRBD1, 6 bases. Germline CDR1 is ENHRY and CDR2 is SYGVKD. V was trimmed by 0 bases and J by 0 bases, leaving 11 bases between them. The CDR3 covers 16 residues. This CDR3 reads CAISESIRGYQETQYF. CDR3 nucleotides: TGTGCCATCAGTGAGTCGATCAGGGGCTACCAAGAGACCCAGTACTTC.

The rearrangement links TRBV19 to TRBJ2-1; D call uncertain. Germline CDR1 LNHDA, CDR2 SQIVND (reference sequence). The CDR3 sequence is 17 residues long. V was cut by 3 bases and J by 1 base, with 16 bases left in between. CDR3 amino acids: CASSIQRMGGSYNEQFF. The CDR3, as DNA: TGTGCCAGTAGTATCCAACGGATGGGTGGTTCCTACAATGAGCAGTTCTTC.

This clone came up once. The chain recombines TRBV5-1 with TRBJ2-5; TRBD1 matches at 8 bases. The J call is uncertain, as TRBJ2-7 better fits the DNA end. The length of the CDR3 is 15 residues. Germline values: CDR1 SGHRS, CDR2 YFSETQ. CDR3 nucleotide sequence: TGCGCCAGCAGCCCATGGACAGGGTCCTCCTACGAGCAGTACTTC. This encodes CASSPWTGSSYEQYF.

The V call is TRBV9, the J call TRBJ2-6, with TRBD1 matching 7 bases. The CDR3 consists of 15 residues. The germline gives CDR1 SGDLS, CDR2 YYNGEE. V lost 3 bases, J lost 4 bases, and 4 bases stayed unmatched. Written as DNA, the CDR3 is TGTGCCAGCAGCGATGAGGGGGCCGGGGCCAACGTCCTGACTTTC. Protein product: CASSDEGAGANVLTF.

This clone was recorded once. This same CDR3 is encoded by further DNA sequences in the sample. The V gene is TRBV27, the J gene TRBJ2-7; perhaps TRBD2 as D (5 bases). The germline V and J ends were trimmed by 5 bases and 4 bases, with 15 bases remaining between them. The germline CDR1 and CDR2 sequences are MNHEY and SMNVEV (reference sequence). The CDR3 totals 14 residues. CDR3 DNA sequence: TGTGCCAGCAGTCCTGGAGGTTCCCTATACGAGCAGTACTTC. It specifies CASSPGGSLYEQYF.

V usage is TRBV5-5 and J usage is TRBJ1-1; a weak D match, TRBD1 (5 bases). The CDR3 consists of 17 residues. Germline assignment: CDR1 SGHKS and CDR2 YYEKEE (reference sequence). Trimming took 0 bases from V and 11 from J, leaving 26 bases between them. This CDR3 is CASSLDYFPRDATGAFF. The CDR3 nucleotides are TGTGCCAGCAGCTTGGATTACTTTCCCCGGGACGCCACTGGGGCTTTCTTT.

This chain connects TRBV28 to TRBJ2-3; TRBD2 aligns across 12 bases. The V segment lost 7 bases and the J segment 6 bases; nucleotides outside the gene matches: 26. CDR1 and CDR2 from the germline V gene are MDHEN and SYDVKM. The CDR3 spans 21 residues. CDR3 in amino acids: CASTLFWRAGLAGPHGDTQYF. CDR3 nucleotides: TGTGCCAGCACCTTATTCTGGCGGGCGGGACTAGCGGGCCCTCACGGGGATACGCAGTATTTT.

V gene TRBV14 combines with J gene TRBJ2-7; weak D call: TRBD1 (5 bases). The CDR3 runs to 13 residues. V was trimmed by 1 base and J by 6 bases, leaving 10 bases between them. Germline CDR1 and CDR2: SGHDN and FVKESK. In nucleotides, the CDR3 is TGTGCCAGCAGCCAAGCCCAGGGATCCGAGCAGTACTTC. This gives the protein CASSQAQGSEQYF.